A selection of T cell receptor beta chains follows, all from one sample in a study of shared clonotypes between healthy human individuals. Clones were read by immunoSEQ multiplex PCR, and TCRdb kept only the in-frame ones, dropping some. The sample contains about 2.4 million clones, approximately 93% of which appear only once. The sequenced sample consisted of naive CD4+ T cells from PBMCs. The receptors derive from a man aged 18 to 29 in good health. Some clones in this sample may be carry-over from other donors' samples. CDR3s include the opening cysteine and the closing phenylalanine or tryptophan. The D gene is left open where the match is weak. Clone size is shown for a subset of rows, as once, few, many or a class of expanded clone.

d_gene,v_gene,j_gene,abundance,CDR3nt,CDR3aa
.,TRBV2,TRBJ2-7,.,TGTGCCAGCAGTGGAGGAGGAGAGAACTGGGGGACTCCTCTCTACGAGCAGTACTTC,CASSGGGENWGTPLYEQYF
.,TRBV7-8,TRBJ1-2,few,TGTGCCAGCAGCACCTCGCGGGGCAGGGGAAATGGCTACACCTTC,CASSTSRGRGNGYTF
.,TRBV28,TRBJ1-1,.,TGTGCCAGCATGGTCCCGGTGGCGAACACTGAAGCTTTCTTT,CASMVPVANTEAFF
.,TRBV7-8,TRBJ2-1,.,TGTGCCAGCAGCTCCAACACCGCTAGCGTTGAGCAGTTCTTC,CASSSNTASVEQFF
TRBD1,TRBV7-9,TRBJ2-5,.,TGTGCCAGCAGCCGGGGACAGGGGGAGACCCAGTACTTC,CASSRGQGETQYF
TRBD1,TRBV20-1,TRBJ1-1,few,TGCAGTGCTGCGGGACAGGGCGCAGCTTTCTTT,CSAAGQGAAFF
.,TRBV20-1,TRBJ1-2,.,TGCAGTGCTCGGGGACCCTATGGCTACACCTTC,CSARGPYGYTF
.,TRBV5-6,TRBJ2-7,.,TGTGCCAGCAGCATGGGACACCTCTACGAGCAGTACTTC,CASSMGHLYEQYF
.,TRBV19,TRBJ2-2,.,TGTGCCATCCGGGTGGCGCTAAACACCGGGGAGCTGTTTTTT,CAIRVALNTGELFF
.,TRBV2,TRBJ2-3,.,TGTGCCACGTTAAGGAGGGCGAGGAGCACAGATACGCAGTATTTT,CATLRRARSTDTQYF
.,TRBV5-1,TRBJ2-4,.,TGCGCCAGCAGCCTCGCCAGGCGAAACATTCAGTACTTC,CASSLARRNIQYF
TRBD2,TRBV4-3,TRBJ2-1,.,TGCGCCAGCAGCCAAGCGTCTAGCGGGACCTTATACAATGAGCAGTTCTTC,CASSQASSGTLYNEQFF
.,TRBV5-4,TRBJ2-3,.,TGTGCCAGCAGCTTGTCTTCGCAGGGGACAGATACGCAGTATTTT,CASSLSSQGTDTQYF
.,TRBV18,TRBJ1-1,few,TGTGCCAGCTCACCAAACTCGGACACTGAAGCTTTCTTT,CASSPNSDTEAFF
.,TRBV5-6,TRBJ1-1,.,TGTGCCAGCAGCTTGCCGGGGATGGGCACTGAAGCTTTCTTT,CASSLPGMGTEAFF
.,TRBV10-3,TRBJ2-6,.,TGTGCCACCTTGGGTGGGGCCAACGTCCTGACTTTC,CATLGGANVLTF
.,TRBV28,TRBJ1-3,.,TGTGCCAGCAGTCGCCGGGGGGGCAGCTCTGGAAACACCATATATTTT,CASSRRGGSSGNTIYF
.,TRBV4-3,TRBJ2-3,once,TGCGCCAGCAGCCAAGATGAGGGTTCGGGGGCCGGCACAGATACGCAGTATTTT,CASSQDEGSGAGTDTQYF
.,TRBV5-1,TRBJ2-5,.,TGCGCCAGCAGCTCCCAGGGAGGAGAGACCCAGTACTTC,CASSSQGGETQYF
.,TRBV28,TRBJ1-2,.,TGTGCCAGCAGTTTATTGGGTGATAGTGGGAGGAGTCGCTACACCTTC,CASSLLGDSGRSRYTF
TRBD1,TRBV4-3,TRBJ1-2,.,TGCGCCAGCAGCCAAGCCAGGGGGCAGGGGGTCCCCTATGGCTACACCTTC,CASSQARGQGVPYGYTF
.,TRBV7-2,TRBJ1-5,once,TGTGCCAGCAGCTTATGGAACTATCAGCCCCAGCATTTT,CASSLWNYQPQHF
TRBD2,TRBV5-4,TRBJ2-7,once,TGTGCCAGCAGCCGGGGGGTTTCCTACGAGCAGTACTTC,CASSRGVSYEQYF
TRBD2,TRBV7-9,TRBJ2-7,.,TGTGCCAGCAGCCGTAGCGGGGGGAGCTCCTACGAGCAGTACTTC,CASSRSGGSSYEQYF
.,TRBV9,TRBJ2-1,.,TGTGCCAGCAGCGTAGCCCCCGGAGGGTATAACGATGAGCAGTTCTTC,CASSVAPGGYNDEQFF
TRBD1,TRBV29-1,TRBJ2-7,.,TGCAGCGCCCGGACAGGGGCCCCCTACGAGCAGTACTTC,CSARTGAPYEQYF
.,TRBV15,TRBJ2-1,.,TGTGCCACCAACGGACAGACTTATTCCAATGAGCAGTTCTTC,CATNGQTYSNEQFF
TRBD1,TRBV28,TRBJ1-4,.,TGTGCCAGCAGTTTGGCGGGACAGCAGAATGAAAAACTGTTTTTT,CASSLAGQQNEKLFF
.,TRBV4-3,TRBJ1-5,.,TGCGCCAGCAGCCAAGATCGGCGTAGAGGGGAGAGACAGCCCCAGCATTTT,CASSQDRRRGERQPQHF
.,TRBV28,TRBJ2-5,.,TGTGCCAGCAGTTCAATCGAAACCACCCGGGGAGAGACCCAGTACTTC,CASSSIETTRGETQYF
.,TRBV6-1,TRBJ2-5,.,TGTGCCAGCAGTGCTACAATCAGCCAAGAGACCCAGTACTTC,CASSATISQETQYF
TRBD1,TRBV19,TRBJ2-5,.,TGTGCCAGTAACGGACAGGGATCAGAGACCCAGTACTTC,CASNGQGSETQYF
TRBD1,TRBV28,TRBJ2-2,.,TGTGCCAGCAGTCGACAGGGTTTGGCCGGGGAGCTGTTTTTT,CASSRQGLAGELFF
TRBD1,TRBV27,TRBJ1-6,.,TGTGCCAGTAGCCGGGACGCTTGGGACAGGTCCTTCACCAGCTCCTATAATTCACCCCTCCACTTT,CASSRDAWDRSFTSSYNSPLHF
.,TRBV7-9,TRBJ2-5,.,TGTGCCAGCAGCTTAGCCCAGGGTAGGGGAGAGACCCAGTACTTC,CASSLAQGRGETQYF
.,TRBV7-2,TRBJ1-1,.,TGTGCCAGCAGCTTTAGCAGCGTCGACACTGAAGCTTTCTTT,CASSFSSVDTEAFF
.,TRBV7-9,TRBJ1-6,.,TGTGCCAGCAGCAGGGAGGGCAATTCACCCCTCCACTTT,CASSREGNSPLHF
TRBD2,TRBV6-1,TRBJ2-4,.,TGTGCCAGCAGTGAAGGCGGGAGAGGGAAAAACATTCAGTACTTC,CASSEGGRGKNIQYF
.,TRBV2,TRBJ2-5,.,TGTGCCAGCAGTGATCTCCGGAAGACCCAGTACTTC,CASSDLRKTQYF
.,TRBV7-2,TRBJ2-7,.,TGTGCCAGCAGCTTAACCGGGACAAACCTTTACGAGCAGTACTTC,CASSLTGTNLYEQYF